The source of this T cell receptor beta chain is a study of identical twins. The CDR3 loop spans 14 amino acids. The V gene's germline CDR1 is SGHRS and CDR2 YFSETQ. Trimming at V came to 1 base and at J to 3 bases, leaving 0 bases not matched to a gene. In its sample, this clonotype was seen many times. TCRdb reprocessed the 5' RACE reads via MiXCR and lists one record per CDR3 protein. The sample lists around 550,000 distinct CDR3 sequences; roughly 15% were seen once. The same sample was also used in a study of yellow fever vaccine responses in identical twins.

The sequenced sample was CD4+ T cells sorted from blood. The sequence derives from a woman between 18 and 29 years old in good health. The chain has TRBV5-1 and TRBJ2-2; TRBD1 matches at 7 bases. CDR3 residues: CASSLTGDTGELFF. As DNA, the CDR3 is TGCGCCAGCAGCTTGACAGGGGACACCGGGGAGCTGTTTTTT. The full variable domain, completed using reference TRBV5-1 and TRBJ2-2, is KAGVTQTPRYLIKTRGQQVTLSCSPISGHRSVSWYQQTPGQGLQFLFEYFSETQRNKGNFPGRFSGRQFSNSRSEMNVSTLELGDSALYLCASSLTGDTGELFFGEGSRLTVL.